The T cell receptor beta chain described here comes from a study of identical twins. Findings and limits, study-wide: Insertions were fewer in abundant cord blood beta clonotypes, whereas memory repertoires showed none of this pattern.

TCRdb processed the 5' RACE reads anew with MiXCR; each CDR3 protein has one entry. Among some 250,000 distinct CDR3 sequences listed, over 5% were seen once. The CDR3 has 12 residues. V shed 2 bases and J shed 8 bases, with 6 bases lying between them. The germline V gene has CDR1 MNHEY and CDR2 SMNVEV (reference sequence). This clonotype was counted only a few times. Its antigen is as yet unknown. These data were likewise used in another study, on T cells expressing NK-cell markers. That paper states: Sequencing covered eight donors, seven HCMV-seropositive and one seronegative. Dominant NKG2C+ clonotypes were found to form roughly 1.0-7.0% of CD8+ T cells in a handful of donors.

This receptor was taken from a woman aged 18-29 years in good health. V gene TRBV27 combines with J gene TRBJ2-2, with unresolved D. The sample taken for sequencing was CD8+ T cells sorted from blood. The CDR3 nucleotides read TGTGCCAGCAGTTTACTGGAAGGGGAGCTGTTTTTT. As protein: CASSLLEGELFF.